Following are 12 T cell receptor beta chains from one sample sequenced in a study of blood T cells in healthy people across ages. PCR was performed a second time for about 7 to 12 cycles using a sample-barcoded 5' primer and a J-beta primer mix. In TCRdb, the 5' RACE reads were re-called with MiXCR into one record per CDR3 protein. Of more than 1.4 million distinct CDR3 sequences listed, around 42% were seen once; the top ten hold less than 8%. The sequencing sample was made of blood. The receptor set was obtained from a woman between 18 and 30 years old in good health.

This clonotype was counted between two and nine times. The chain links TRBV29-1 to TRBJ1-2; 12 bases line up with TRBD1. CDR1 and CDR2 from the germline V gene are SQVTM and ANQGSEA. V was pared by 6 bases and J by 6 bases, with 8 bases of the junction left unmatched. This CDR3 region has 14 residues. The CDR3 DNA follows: TGCAGCGTGGGGGACGGGACAGGGGGCGATGGCTACACCTTC. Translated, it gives CSVGDGTGGDGYTF. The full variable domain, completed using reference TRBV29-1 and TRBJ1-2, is SAVISQKPSRDICQRGTSLTIQCQVDSQVTMMFWYRQQPGQSLTLIATANQGSEATYESGFVIDKFPISRPNLTFSTLTVSNMSPEDSSIYLCSVGDGTGGDGYTFGSGTRLTVV.

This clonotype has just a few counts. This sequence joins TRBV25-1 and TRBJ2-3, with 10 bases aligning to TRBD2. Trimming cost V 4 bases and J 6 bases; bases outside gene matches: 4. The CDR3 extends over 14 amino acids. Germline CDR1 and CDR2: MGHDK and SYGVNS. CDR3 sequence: CASSVLAGRDTQYF. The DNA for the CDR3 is TGTGCCAGCAGTGTACTAGCGGGGAGGGATACGCAGTATTTT.

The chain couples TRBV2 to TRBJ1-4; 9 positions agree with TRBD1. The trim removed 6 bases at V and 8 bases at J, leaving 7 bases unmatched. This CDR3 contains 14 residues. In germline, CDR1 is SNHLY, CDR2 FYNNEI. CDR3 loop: CASRRDRVSEKLFF. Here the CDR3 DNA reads TGTGCCAGCAGGAGGGACAGGGTCTCCGAAAAACTGTTTTTT.

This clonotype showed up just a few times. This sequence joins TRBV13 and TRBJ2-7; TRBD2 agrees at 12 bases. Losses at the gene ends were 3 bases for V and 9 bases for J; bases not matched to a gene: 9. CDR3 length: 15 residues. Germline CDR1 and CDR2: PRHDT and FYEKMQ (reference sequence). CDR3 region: CASSLSSGRVRGQYF. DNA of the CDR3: TGTGCCAGCAGCTTGTCTAGCGGGAGGGTACGCGGGCAGTACTTC.

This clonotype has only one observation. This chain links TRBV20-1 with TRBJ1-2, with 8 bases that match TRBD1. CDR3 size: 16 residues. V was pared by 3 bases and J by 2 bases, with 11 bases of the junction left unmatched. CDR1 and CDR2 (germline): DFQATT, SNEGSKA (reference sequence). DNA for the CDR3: TGCAGTGCTAGGGGAACGACAGGGGATGTGAACTATGGCTACACCTTC. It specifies CSARGTTGDVNYGYTF.

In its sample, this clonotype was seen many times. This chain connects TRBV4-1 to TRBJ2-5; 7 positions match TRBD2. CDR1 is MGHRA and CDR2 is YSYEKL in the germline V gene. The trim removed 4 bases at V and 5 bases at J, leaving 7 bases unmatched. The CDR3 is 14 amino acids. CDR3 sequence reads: CASSLTLGGETQYF. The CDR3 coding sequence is TGCGCCAGCAGCCTAACGCTGGGGGGGGAGACCCAGTACTTC.

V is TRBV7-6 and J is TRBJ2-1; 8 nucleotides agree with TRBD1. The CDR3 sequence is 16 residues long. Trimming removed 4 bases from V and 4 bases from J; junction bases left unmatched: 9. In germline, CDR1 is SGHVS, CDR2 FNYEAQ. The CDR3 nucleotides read TGTGCCAGCAGCTCCACCGGGACAGGTAGTTACAATGAGCAGTTCTTC. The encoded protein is CASSSTGTGSYNEQFF.

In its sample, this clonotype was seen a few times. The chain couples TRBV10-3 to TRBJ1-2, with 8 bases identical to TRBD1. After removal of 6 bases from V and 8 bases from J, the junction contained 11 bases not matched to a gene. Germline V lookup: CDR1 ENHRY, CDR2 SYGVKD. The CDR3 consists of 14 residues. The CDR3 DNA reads TGTGCCATCAGACCGGGACAGGCAACGGAGGGCTACACCTTC. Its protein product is CAIRPGQATEGYTF.

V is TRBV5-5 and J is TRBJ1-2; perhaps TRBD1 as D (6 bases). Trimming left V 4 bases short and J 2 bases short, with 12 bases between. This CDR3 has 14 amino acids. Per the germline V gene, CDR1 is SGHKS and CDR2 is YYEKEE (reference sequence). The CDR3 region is CASSTGHFNYGYTF. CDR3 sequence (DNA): TGTGCCAGCAGCACGGGACATTTCAACTATGGCTACACCTTC.

Written as DNA, the CDR3 is TGTGCCAGCAACCCGGCCGGGACATTCACTACCTACGAGCAGTACTTC. Translation: CASNPAGTFTTYEQYF. The rearrangement uses TRBV13 and TRBJ2-7, with D maybe TRBD1 (6 bases). V lost 7 bases to trimming and J lost 2 bases, with 21 bases between them. CDR3 length: 16 amino acids. Germline loops: CDR1 PRHDT, CDR2 FYEKMQ (reference sequence).

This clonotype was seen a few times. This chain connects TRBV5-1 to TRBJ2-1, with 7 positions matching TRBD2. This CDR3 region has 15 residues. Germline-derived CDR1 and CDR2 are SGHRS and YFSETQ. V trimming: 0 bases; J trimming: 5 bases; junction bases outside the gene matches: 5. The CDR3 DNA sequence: TGCGCCAGCAGCTTGGTCGCGGGAGTTCACAATGAGCAGTTCTTC. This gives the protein CASSLVAGVHNEQFF.

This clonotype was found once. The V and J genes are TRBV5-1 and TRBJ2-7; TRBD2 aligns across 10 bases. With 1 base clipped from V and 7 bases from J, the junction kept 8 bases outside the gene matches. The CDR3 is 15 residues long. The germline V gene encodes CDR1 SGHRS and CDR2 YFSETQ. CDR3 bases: TGCGCCAGCAGCTTGTATCTAGCGGGAGTCAATGAGCAGTACTTC. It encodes CASSLYLAGVNEQYF.